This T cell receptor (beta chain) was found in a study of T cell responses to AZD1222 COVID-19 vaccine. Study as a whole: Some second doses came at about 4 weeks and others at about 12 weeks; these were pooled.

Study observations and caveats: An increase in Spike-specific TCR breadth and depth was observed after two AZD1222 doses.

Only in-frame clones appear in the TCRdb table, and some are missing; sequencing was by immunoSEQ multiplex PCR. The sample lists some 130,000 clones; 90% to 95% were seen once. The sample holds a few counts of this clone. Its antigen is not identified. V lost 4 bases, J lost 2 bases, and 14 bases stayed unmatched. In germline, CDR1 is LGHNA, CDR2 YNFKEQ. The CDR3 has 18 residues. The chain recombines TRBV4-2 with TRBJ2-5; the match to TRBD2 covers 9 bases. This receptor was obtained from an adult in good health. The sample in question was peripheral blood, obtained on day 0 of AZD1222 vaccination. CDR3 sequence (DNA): TGTGCCAGCAGCCCCGGGCTAGCGGGAAGATTAGGGCAAGAGACCCAGTACTTC. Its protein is CASSPGLAGRLGQETQYF.